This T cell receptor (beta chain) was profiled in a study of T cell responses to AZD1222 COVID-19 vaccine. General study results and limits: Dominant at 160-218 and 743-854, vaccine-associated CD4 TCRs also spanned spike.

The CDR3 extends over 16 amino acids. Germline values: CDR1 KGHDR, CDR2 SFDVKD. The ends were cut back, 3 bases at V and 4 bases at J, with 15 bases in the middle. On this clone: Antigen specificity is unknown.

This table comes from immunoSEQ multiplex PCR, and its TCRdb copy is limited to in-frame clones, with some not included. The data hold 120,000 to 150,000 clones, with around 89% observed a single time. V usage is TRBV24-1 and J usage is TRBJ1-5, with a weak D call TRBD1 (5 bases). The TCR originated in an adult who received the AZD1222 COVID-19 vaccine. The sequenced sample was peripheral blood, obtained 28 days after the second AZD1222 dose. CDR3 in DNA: TGTGCCACCAGTGATGCCGTCGGGGGGTGGAATCAGCCCCAGCATTTT. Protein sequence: CATSDAVGGWNQPQHF.